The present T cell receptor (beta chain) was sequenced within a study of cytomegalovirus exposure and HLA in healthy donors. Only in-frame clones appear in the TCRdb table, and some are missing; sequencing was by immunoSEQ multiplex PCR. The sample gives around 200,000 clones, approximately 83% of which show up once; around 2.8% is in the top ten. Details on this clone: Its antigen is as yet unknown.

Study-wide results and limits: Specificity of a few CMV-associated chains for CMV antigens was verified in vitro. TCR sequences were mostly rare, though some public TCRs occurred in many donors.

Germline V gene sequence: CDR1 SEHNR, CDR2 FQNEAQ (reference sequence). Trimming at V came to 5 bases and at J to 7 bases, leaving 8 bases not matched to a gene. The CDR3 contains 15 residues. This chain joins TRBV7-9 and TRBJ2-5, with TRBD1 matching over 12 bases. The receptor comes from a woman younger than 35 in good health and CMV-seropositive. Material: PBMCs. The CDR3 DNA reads TGTGCCAGCAGCCCAGGGACAGGGGGCCGGAGGACCCAGTACTTC. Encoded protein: CASSPGTGGRRTQYF.